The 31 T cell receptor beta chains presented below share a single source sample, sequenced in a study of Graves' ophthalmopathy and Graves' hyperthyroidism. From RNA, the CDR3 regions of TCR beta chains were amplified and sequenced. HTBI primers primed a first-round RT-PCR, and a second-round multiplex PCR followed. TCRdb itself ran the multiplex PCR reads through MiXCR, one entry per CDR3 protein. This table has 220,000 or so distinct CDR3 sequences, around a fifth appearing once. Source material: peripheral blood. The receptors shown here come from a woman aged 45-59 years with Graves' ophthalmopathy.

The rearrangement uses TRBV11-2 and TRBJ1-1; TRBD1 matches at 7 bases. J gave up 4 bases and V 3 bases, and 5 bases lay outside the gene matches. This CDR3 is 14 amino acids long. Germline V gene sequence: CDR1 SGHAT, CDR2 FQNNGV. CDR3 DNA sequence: TGTGCCAGCAGCTTCGACAGGGTGGTCACTGAAGCTTTCTTT. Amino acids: CASSFDRVVTEAFF.

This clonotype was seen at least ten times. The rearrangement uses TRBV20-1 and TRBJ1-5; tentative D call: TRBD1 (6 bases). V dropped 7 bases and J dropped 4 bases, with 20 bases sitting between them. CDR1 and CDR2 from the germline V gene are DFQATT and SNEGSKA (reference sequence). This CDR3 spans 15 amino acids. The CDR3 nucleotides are TGCAGTGTTAACCGTGGGGGGGGGCGTAATCAGCCCCAGCATTTT. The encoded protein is CSVNRGGGRNQPQHF.

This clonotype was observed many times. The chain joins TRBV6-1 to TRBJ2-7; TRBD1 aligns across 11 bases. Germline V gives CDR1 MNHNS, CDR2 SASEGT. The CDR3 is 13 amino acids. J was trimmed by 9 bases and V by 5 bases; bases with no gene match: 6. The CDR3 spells CASSTGQGAAQYF. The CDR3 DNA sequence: TGTGCCAGCAGTACCGGACAGGGGGCCGCGCAGTACTTC.

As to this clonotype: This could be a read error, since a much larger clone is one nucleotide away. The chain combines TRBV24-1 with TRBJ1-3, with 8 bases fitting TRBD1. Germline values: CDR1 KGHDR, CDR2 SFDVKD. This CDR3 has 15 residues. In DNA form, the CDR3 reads TGTGTCACCTCTTCCAGGGGGCTATCTGGAAACACCATATATTTT. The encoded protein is CVTSSRGLSGNTIYF.

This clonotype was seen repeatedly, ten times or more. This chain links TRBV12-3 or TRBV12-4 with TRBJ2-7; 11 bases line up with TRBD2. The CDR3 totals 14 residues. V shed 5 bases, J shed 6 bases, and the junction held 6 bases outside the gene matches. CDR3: CASSDSGRAFEQYF. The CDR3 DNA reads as TGTGCCAGCAGTGATAGCGGGAGGGCCTTCGAGCAGTACTTC.

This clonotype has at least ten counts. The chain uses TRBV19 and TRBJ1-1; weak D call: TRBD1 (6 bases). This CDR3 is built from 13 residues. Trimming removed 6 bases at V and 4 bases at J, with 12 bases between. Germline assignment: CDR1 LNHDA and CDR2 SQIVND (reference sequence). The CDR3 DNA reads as TGTGCCAGTAGACGAGGGGGGGGCACTGAAGCTTTCTTT. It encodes CASRRGGGTEAFF.

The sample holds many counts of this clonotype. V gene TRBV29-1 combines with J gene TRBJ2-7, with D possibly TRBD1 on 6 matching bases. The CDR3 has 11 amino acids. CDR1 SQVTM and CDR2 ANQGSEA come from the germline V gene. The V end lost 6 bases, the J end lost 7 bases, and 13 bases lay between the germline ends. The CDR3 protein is CSVGTRVEQYF. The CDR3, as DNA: TGCAGCGTGGGGACACGGGTAGAGCAGTACTTC.

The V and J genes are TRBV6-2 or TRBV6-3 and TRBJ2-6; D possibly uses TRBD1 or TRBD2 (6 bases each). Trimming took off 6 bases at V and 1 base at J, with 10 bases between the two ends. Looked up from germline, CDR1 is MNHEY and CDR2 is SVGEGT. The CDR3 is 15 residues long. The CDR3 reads CASSSGASGANVLTF. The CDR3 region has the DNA TGTGCCAGCAGCTCGGGGGCGTCTGGGGCCAACGTCCTGACTTTC.

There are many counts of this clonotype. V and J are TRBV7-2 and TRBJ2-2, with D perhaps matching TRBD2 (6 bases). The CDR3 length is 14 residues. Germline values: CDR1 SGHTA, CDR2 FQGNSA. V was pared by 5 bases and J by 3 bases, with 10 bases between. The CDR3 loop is CASSPGTYTGELFF. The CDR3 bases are TGTGCCAGCAGCCCCGGGACTTACACCGGGGAGCTGTTTTTT.

DNA of the CDR3: TGTGCCAGCAGTACCCGATTAGCGGGAGGTGGCGAGCAGTACTTC. This encodes CASSTRLAGGGEQYF. J is TRBJ2-7 and V is TRBV6-5; TRBD2 matches at 10 bases. The CDR3 totals 15 residues. Losses at the gene ends were 5 bases for V and 6 bases for J; bases not matched to a gene: 10. Looked up from germline, CDR1 is MNHEY and CDR2 is SVGAGI.

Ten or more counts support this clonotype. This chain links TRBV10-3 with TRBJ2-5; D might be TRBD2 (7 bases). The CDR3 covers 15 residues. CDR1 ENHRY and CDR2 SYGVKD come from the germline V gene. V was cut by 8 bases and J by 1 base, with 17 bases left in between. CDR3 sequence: CAIQPGRGTQETQYF. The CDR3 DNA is TGTGCCATCCAACCGGGGAGGGGGACCCAAGAGACCCAGTACTTC.

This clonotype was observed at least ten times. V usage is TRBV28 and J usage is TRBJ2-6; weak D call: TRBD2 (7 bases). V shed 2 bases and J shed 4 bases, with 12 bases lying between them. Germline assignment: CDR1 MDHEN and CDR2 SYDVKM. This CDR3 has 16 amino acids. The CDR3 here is CASSLRGGAGANVLTF. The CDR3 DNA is TGTGCCAGCAGTTTAAGGGGGGGCGCAGGGGCCAACGTCCTGACTTTC.

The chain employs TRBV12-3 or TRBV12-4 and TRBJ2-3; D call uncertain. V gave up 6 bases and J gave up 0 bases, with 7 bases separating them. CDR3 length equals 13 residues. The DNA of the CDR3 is TGTGCCAGCAGGCGACCGAGCACAGATACGCAGTATTTT. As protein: CASRRPSTDTQYF.

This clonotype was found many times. The CDR3 spells CASSLGTDNSPLHF. For the CDR3, the DNA is TGCGCCAGCAGCTTGGGGACAGATAATTCACCCCTCCACTTT. The gene calls are TRBV5-1 and TRBJ1-6; maybe TRBD1 (6 bases). The CDR3 has 14 residues. The ends were cut back, 0 bases at V and 5 bases at J, with 6 bases in the middle. Germline lookup yields CDR1 SGHRS and CDR2 YFSETQ. The full variable domain, in which reference TRBV5-1 and TRBJ1-6 provide the parts outside the CDR3, is KAGVTQTPRYLIKTRGQQVTLSCSPISGHRSVSWYQQTPGQGLQFLFEYFSETQRNKGNFPGRFSGRQFSNSRSEMNVSTLELGDSALYLCASSLGTDNSPLHFGNGTRLTVT.

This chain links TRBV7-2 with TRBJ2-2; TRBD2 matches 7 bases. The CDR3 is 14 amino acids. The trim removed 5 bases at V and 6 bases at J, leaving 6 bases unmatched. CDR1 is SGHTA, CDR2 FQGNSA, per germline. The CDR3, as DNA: TGTGCCAGCAGCCGTGGGGGGGAGGCCGGGGAGCTGTTTTTT. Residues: CASSRGGEAGELFF.

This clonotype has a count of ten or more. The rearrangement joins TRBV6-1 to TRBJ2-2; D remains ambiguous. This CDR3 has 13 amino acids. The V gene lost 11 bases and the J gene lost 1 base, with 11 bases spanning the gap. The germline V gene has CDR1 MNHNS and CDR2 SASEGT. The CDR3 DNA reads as TGTGCCGTCATAGGCCTGAACACCGGGGAGCTGTTTTTT. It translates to CAVIGLNTGELFF.

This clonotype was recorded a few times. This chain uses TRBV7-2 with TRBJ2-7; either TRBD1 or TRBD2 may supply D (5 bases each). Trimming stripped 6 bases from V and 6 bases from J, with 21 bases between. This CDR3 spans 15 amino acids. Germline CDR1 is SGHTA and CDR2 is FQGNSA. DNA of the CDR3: TGTGCCAGCAGTTTCCTGGGGGTCGGTAGGGCCGAGCAGTACTTC. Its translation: CASSFLGVGRAEQYF.

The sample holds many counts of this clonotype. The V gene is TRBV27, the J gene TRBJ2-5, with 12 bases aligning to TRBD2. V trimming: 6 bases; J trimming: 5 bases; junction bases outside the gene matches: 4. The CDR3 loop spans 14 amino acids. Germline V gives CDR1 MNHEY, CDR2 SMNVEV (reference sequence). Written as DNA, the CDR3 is TGTGCCAGCAGAGGACTAGCGGGACGGGAGACCCAGTACTTC. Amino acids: CASRGLAGRETQYF.

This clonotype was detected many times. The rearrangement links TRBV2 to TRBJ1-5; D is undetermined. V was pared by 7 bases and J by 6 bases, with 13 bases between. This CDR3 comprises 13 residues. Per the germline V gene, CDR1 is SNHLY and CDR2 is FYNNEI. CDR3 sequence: CASTVRVSQPQHF. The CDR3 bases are TGTGCCAGCACAGTGAGAGTTAGTCAGCCCCAGCATTTT.

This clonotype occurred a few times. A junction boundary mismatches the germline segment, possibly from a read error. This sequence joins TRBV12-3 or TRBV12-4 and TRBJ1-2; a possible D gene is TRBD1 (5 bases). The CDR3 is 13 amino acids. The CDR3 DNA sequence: TGTGCCAGCAGTTCGGACACTTCAAGTGGCTACATCTTC. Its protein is CASSSDTSSGYIF.

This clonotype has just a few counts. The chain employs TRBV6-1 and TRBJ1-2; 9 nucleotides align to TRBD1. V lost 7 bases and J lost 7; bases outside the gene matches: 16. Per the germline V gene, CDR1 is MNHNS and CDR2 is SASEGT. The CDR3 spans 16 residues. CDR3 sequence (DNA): TGTGCCAGCAACGAGCTAGGACAGGGGAGTATCGTTGGCTACACCTTC. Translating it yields CASNELGQGSIVGYTF.

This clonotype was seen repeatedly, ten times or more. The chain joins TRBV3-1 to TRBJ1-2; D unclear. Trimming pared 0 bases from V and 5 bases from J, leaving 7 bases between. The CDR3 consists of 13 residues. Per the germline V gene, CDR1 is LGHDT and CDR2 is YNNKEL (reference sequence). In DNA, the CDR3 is TGTGCCAGCAGCCAAGAAACGTTATATGGCTACACCTTC. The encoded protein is CASSQETLYGYTF.

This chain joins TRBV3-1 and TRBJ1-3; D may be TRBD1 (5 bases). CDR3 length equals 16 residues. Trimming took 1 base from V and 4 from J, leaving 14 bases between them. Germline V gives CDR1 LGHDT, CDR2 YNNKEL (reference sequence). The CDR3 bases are TGTGCCAGCAGCCAAGGCGGGGGAAAAAGGGGAAACACCATATATTTT. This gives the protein CASSQGGGKRGNTIYF.

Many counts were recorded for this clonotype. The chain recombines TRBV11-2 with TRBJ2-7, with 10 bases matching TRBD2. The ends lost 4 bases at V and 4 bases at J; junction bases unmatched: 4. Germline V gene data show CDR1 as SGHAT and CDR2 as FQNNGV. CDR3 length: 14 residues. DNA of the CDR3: TGTGCCAGCAGCTCAAGCGGGGGGGGGTACGAGCAGTACTTC. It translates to CASSSSGGGYEQYF.

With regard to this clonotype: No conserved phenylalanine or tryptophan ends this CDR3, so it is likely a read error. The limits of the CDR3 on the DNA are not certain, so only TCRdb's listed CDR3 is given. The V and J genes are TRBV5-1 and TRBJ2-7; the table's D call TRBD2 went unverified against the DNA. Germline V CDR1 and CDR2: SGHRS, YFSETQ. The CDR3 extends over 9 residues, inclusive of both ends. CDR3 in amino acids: CASSPPGTS.

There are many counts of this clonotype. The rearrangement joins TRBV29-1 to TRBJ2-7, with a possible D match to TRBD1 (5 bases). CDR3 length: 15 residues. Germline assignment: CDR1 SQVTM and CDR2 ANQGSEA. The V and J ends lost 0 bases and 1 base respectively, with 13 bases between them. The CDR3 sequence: CSVEDRQGTSYEQYF. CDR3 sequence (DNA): TGCAGCGTTGAAGATCGGCAGGGCACGTCCTACGAGCAGTACTTC.

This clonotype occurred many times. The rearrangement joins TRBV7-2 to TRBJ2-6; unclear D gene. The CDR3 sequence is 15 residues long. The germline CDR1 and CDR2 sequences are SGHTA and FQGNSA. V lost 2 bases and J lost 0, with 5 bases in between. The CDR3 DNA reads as TGTGCCAGCAGCTTATACACCTCTGGGGCCAACGTCCTGACTTTC. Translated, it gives CASSLYTSGANVLTF.

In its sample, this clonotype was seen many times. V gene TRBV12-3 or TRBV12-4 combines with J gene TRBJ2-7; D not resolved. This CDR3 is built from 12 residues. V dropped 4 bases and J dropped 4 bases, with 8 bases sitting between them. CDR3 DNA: TGTGCCAGCAGTTGGGGTCTGTACGAGCAGTACTTC. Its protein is CASSWGLYEQYF.

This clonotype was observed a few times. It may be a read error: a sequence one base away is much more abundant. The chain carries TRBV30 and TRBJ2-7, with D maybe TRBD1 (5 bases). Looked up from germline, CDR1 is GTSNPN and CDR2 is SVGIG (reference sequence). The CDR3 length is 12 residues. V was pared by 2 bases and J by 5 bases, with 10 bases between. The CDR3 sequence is CAWSPDMHEQYF. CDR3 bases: TGTGCCTGGAGTCCGGACATGCACGAGCAGTACTTC.

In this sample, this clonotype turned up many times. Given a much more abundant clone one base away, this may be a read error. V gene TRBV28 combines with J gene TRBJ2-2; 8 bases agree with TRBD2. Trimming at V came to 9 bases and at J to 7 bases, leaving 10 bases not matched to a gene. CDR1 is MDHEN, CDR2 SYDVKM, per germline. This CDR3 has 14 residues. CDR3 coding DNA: TGTGCCAGTATGGCGGGAGGTGGCGGCGGGGAGCTGTTTTTT. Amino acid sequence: CASMAGGGGGELFF.

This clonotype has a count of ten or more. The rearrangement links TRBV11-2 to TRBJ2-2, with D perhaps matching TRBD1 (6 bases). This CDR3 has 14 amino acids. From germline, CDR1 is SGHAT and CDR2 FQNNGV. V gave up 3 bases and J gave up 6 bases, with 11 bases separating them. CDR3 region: CASSFRDKSGELFF. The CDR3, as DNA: TGTGCCAGCAGCTTTCGGGACAAATCCGGGGAGCTGTTTTTT.